What follows describes a single T cell receptor beta chain. Using a J-beta primer mix together with a sample-barcoded 5' primer, a second PCR was run for about 7 to 12 cycles. Each TCR beta cDNA got a 12-nucleotide random molecular identifier. Every sample produced at least 2.5 million CDR3-containing paired-end reads. TCRdb ran MiXCR on the 5' RACE reads and lists one entry per CDR3 protein. The sample consists of approximately 760,000 distinct CDR3 sequences, 25% of them appearing once. This specimen belongs to a study of blood T cells in healthy people across ages. The CDR3 length is 16 residues. The V end lost 4 bases, the J end lost 2 bases, and 15 bases lay between the germline ends. The germline V gene encodes CDR1 LNHDA and CDR2 SQIVND (reference sequence). The data were also submitted as part of a second study, on T cells of mothers and their children. That report adds: Every mother supplied over 8.5 million TCR beta CDR3 reads and every child around 3 million. Clones that were microchimeric and persistent were not detected among T cells.

Sequencing was done on a sample of blood. The V gene is TRBV19, the J gene TRBJ2-1; D is perhaps TRBD1 (6 bases). The receptor's source is a boy aged 10-17 years in good health. This chain's CDR3 is CASSTSTGLTYNEQFF. The CDR3 DNA follows: TGTGCCAGTAGTACCTCGACAGGACTCACCTACAATGAGCAGTTCTTC.